Each of the 8 T cell receptor beta chains below was sequenced from the same sample in a study of tumor and adjacent non-tumor tissue in lung cancer. Three rounds of nested PCR, following a modified ARM-PCR protocol, produced the TCRbeta library. TCRdb analysed the multiplex PCR reads with MiXCR anew, one entry per CDR3 protein. The sample shows about 75,000 distinct CDR3 sequences, 60% to 80% of them seen only once. No cell sorting was done before RNA was extracted from the tissue. Sample: lung tumor tissue. Every receptor here comes from a woman between 45 and 60 years old with non-small cell lung cancer.

On this clonotype: This may arise from a read error, as a much more abundant clone is one base away. This chain connects TRBV5-1 to TRBJ2-5; 14 bases match TRBD2. This CDR3 is 16 amino acids long. CDR1 is SGHRS and CDR2 is YFSETQ in the germline V gene. J was trimmed by 8 bases and V by 6 bases; bases with no gene match: 12. The CDR3 loop is CASNRGTSGSSGTQYF. Here the CDR3 DNA reads TGCGCCAGCAACCGCGGGACTAGCGGGAGTTCTGGAACCCAGTACTTC.

With respect to this clonotype: Given the absence of the conserved phenylalanine or tryptophan at the CDR3 end, a read error is likely. The CDR3 DNA reads as TGTACCAGCAGCTTAGATCGCAATGAGCAGTTCCTC. Encoded protein: CTSSLDRNEQFL. The chain is built from TRBV11-3 and TRBJ2-1, with unresolved D. The germline CDR1 and CDR2 sequences are SGHNT and YENEEA. This CDR3 region has 12 residues.

Points on this clonotype: Sequence at one end of the junction differs from germline and may be a read error. The V call is TRBV29-1, the J call TRBJ2-1; 9 bases map to TRBD2. The germline gives CDR1 SQVTM, CDR2 ANQGSEA. This CDR3 contains 13 residues. The CDR3 reads CSAKEREEGERFF. In DNA form, the CDR3 reads TGCAGCGCCAAGGAGCGGGAGGAAGGTGAGCGGTTCTTC.

The chain joins TRBV5-6 to TRBJ2-6; D gene unclear. V lost 1 base to trimming and J lost 6 bases, with 14 bases between them. From germline, CDR1 is SGHDT and CDR2 YYEEEE. The CDR3 consists of 16 residues. Here the CDR3 reads CASSLWWRSKANVLTF. The CDR3 nucleotides are TGTGCCAGCAGCTTGTGGTGGCGGTCTAAGGCCAACGTCCTGACTTTC.

Concerning this clonotype itself: This may come from a read error, since a much larger clone is one base off. V is TRBV7-8 and J is TRBJ2-3; TRBD2 is a possible D gene (5 bases). Per the germline V gene, CDR1 is SGHVS and CDR2 is FQNEAQ. The V end was cut by 5 bases, the J end by 2 bases, with 11 bases between. CDR3 size: 14 residues. The CDR3 reads CASSPLASTDTQYF. The CDR3 DNA reads TGTGCCAGCAGCCCCCTAGCCTCCACAGATACGCAGTATTTT.

This chain joins TRBV6-6 and TRBJ2-3; either TRBD1 or TRBD2 may supply D (5 bases each). The CDR3 sequence is 15 residues long. CDR1 MNHNY and CDR2 SVGAGI come from the germline V gene (reference sequence). V shed 4 bases and J shed 3 bases, with 14 bases lying between them. The CDR3 loop is CASSCSGLVTDTQYF. For the CDR3, the DNA is TGTGCCAGCAGTTGCTCGGGGCTGGTAACAGATACGCAGTATTTT.

This chain joins TRBV2 and TRBJ2-3; D possibly uses TRBD1 or TRBD2 (6 bases each). Germline CDR1 reads SNHLY; CDR2 reads FYNNEI. The CDR3 is 15 residues long. The V gene lost 3 bases and the J gene lost 2 bases, with 12 bases spanning the gap. The CDR3 nucleotides are TGTGCCAGCAGTGACTTGACGGGGGCCACAGATACGCAGTATTTT. It codes for CASSDLTGATDTQYF. The full variable domain, with the rest looked up from reference TRBV2 and TRBJ2-3, is EPEVTQTPSHQVTQMGQEVILRCVPISNHLYFYWYRQILGQKVEFLVSFYNNEISEKSEIFDDQFSVERPDGSNFTLKIRSTKLEDSAMYFCASSDLTGATDTQYFGPGTRLTVL.

Remarks on this clonotype: A read error may produce the germline difference seen at one junction end. J is TRBJ2-1 and V is TRBV6-2 or TRBV6-3, with 8 positions matching TRBD2. The CDR3 sequence is 16 residues long. Germline-derived CDR1 and CDR2 are MNHEY and SVGEGT. The CDR3 loop is CTSSYGREASYNEHFF. The DNA for the CDR3 is TGTACCAGCAGTTACGGGCGGGAGGCGTCGTACAATGAGCACTTCTTC.